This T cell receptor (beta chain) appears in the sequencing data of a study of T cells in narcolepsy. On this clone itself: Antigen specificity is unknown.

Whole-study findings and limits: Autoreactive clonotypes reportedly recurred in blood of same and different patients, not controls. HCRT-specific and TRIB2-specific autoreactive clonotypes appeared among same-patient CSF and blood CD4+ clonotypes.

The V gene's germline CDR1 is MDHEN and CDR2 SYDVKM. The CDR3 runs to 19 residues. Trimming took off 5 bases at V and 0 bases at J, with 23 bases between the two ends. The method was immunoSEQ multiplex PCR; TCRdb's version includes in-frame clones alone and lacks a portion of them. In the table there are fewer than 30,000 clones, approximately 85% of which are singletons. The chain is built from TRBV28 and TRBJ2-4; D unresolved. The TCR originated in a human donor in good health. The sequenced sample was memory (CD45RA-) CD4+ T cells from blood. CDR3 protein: CASSPMGLGRRTAKNIQYF. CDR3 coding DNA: TGTGCCAGCAGTCCAATGGGTCTGGGCCGCCGGACAGCCAAAAACATTCAGTACTTC.